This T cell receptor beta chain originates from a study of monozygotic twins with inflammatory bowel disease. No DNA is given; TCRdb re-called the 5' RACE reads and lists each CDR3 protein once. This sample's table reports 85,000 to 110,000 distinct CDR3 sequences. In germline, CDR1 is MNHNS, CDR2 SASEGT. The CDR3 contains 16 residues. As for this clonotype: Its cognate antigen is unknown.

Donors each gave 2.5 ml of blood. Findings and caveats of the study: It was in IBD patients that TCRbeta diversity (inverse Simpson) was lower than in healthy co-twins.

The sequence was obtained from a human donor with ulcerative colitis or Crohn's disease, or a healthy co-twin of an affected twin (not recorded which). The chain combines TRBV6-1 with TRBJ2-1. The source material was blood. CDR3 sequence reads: CASRSFDRSSYNEQFF.